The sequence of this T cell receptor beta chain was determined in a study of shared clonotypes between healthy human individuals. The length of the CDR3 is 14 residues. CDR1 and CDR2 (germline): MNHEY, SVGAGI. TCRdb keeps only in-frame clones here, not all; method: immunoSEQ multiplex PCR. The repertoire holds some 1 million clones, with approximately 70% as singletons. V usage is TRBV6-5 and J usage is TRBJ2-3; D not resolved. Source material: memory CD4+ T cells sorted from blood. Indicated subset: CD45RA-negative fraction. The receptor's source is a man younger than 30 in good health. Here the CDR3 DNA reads TGTGTCTCTGCCCGGGCAGGCCCCACAGATACGCAGTATTTT. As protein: CVSARAGPTDTQYF.